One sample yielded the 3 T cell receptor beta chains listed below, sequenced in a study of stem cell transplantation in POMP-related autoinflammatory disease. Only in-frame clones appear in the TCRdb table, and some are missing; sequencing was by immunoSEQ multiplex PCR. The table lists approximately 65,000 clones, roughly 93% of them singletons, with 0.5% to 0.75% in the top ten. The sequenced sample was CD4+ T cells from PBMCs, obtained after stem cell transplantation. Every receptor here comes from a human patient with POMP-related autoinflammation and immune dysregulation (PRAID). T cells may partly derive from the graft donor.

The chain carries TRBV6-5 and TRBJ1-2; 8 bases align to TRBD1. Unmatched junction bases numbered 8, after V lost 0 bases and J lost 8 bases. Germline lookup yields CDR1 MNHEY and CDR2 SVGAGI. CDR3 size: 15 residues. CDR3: CASSYSQTGEGGYTF. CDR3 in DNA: TGTGCCAGCAGTTACTCACAGACAGGGGAGGGCGGCTACACCTTC.

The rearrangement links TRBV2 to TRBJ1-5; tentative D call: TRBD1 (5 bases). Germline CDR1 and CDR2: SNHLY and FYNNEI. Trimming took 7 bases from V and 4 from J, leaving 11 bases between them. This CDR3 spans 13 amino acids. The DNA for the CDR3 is TGTGCCAGCACCCGGGGGGAAAATCAGCCCCAGCATTTT. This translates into CASTRGENQPQHF.

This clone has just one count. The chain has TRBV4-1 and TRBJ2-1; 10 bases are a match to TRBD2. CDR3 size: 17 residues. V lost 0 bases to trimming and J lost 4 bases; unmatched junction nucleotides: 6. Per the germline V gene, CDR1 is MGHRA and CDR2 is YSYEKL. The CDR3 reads CASSQERWTSGYNEQFF. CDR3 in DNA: TGCGCCAGCAGCCAAGAACGGTGGACTAGCGGTTACAATGAGCAGTTCTTC.